This T cell receptor beta chain emerged from a study of blood T cells in healthy people across ages. Alongside a J-beta primer mix, a sample-barcoded 5' primer served in a second PCR lasting 7 to 11 cycles. Each sample provided no less than 2.5 million CDR3-containing paired-end reads. One entry per CDR3 protein, called by TCRdb with MiXCR from the 5' RACE reads. The sample consists of approximately 1.5 million distinct CDR3 sequences, under 55% of them appearing once. In the case of this clonotype: Antigen specificity is unknown.

Study outcomes and limitations: Age showed a roughly linear inverse relationship with TCR beta diversity per million T cells. CMV infection status of these donors was not known.

This CDR3 spans 14 amino acids. Looked up from germline, CDR1 is SGHTA and CDR2 is FQGNSA. The V gene end was trimmed by 7 bases and the J gene end by 4 bases; junction bases not matched to a gene: 4. At least 7 million PBMCs were isolated per sample. The sequence was obtained from a woman aged 18-29 years in good health. The genes are TRBV7-2 and TRBJ2-1; TRBD2 matches at 10 bases. The sequencing input was blood. In nucleotides, the CDR3 is TGTGCCAGCACGAAGCGGGAGGGGTACAATGAGCAGTTCTTC. This sequence encodes CASTKREGYNEQFF.